Each of the 11 T cell receptor beta chains below was sequenced from the same sample in a study of cytomegalovirus exposure and HLA in healthy donors. The PCR ran on 60 Vbeta and 13 Jbeta primers. Profiling relied on immunoSEQ multiplex PCR, and the TCRdb table lists in-frame clones only, not all of them. Of 75,000 to 100,000 clones detected, around 77% appear once; the ten largest clones hold about 3.5%. Sequences were obtained from PBMCs. These receptors came from a man aged 35-49 years in good health and CMV-seronegative.

CDR3 amino acids: CASIPGVAGRYEQYF. DNA of the CDR3: TGTGCCAGCATCCCTGGGGTAGCGGGACGATACGAGCAGTACTTC. This sequence joins TRBV6-1 and TRBJ2-7; TRBD2 aligns across 8 bases. J lost 4 bases, V lost 7 bases, and 12 bases had no gene match. Germline values: CDR1 MNHNS, CDR2 SASEGT. This CDR3 has 15 residues.

The chain couples TRBV5-5 to TRBJ1-2, with 7 bases identical to TRBD1. With V trimmed by 5 bases and J by 1 base, 2 bases remained unmatched. CDR3 length equals 13 residues. In germline, CDR1 is SGHKS, CDR2 YYEKEE (reference sequence). CDR3 DNA: TGTGCCAGCAGGGACAGGATTAACTATGGCTACACCTTC. Protein: CASRDRINYGYTF.

This chain joins TRBV2 and TRBJ1-6; a possible D gene is TRBD1 (5 bases). CDR1 SNHLY and CDR2 FYNNEI come from the germline V gene. The CDR3 totals 15 residues. Between the trimmed V and J ends, which lost 3 bases and 9 bases, there was a span of 15 bases. CDR3 in DNA: TGTGCCAGCAGTGAGATGGCGGGGGGACGTTCACCCCTCCACTTT. Translated, it gives CASSEMAGGRSPLHF.

V is TRBV18 and J is TRBJ2-1; tentative D call: TRBD1 (6 bases). Trimming took 6 bases from V and 4 from J, leaving 13 bases between them. The length of the CDR3 is 14 residues. The germline V gene encodes CDR1 KGHSH and CDR2 LQKENI. Here the CDR3 reads CASSPGTIYNEQFF. The CDR3 nucleotides are TGTGCCAGCTCGCCCGGGACAATATACAATGAGCAGTTCTTC.

This chain's CDR3 is CASSEALQIEAFF. CDR3 nucleotides: TGTGCCAGCAGTGAAGCGCTTCAGATTGAAGCTTTCTTT. The chain joins TRBV2 to TRBJ1-1; D remains ambiguous. The CDR3 length is 13 residues. From germline, CDR1 is SNHLY and CDR2 FYNNEI. V was cut by 0 bases and J by 7 bases, with 9 bases left in between.

V and J are TRBV7-9 and TRBJ2-3, with TRBD2 identical over 15 bases. The germline V gene encodes CDR1 SEHNR and CDR2 FQNEAQ (reference sequence). CDR3 length: 19 residues. The trim removed 5 bases at V and 4 bases at J, leaving 13 bases unmatched. The CDR3 DNA reads as TGTGCCAGCAGCCCAATCCCCGGACTAGCGGGGGGGCAGGCAGATACGCAGTATTTT. Protein product: CASSPIPGLAGGQADTQYF.

This clone is a singleton in its sample. The chain couples TRBV6-1 to TRBJ1-6; TRBD1 agrees at 7 bases. With 2 bases clipped from V and 7 bases from J, the junction kept 5 bases outside the gene matches. The CDR3 has 15 amino acids. Germline V lookup: CDR1 MNHNS, CDR2 SASEGT. The CDR3 nucleotides read TGTGCCAGCAGTGAAAACCCAGGGGGGAATTCACCCCTCCACTTT. Translated, it gives CASSENPGGNSPLHF.

V usage is TRBV28 and J usage is TRBJ2-7; 13 nucleotides match TRBD2. The germline gives CDR1 MDHEN, CDR2 SYDVKM. J lost 4 bases, V lost 5 bases, and 5 bases had no gene match. This CDR3 is built from 15 residues. CDR3 protein: CASSPGLAGPYEQYF. The CDR3 DNA reads as TGTGCCAGCAGTCCGGGACTAGCGGGACCATACGAGCAGTACTTC.

This clone was recorded once. The chain links TRBV2 to TRBJ1-6, with no clear D. Germline V lookup: CDR1 SNHLY, CDR2 FYNNEI. This CDR3 is built from 15 residues. V was shortened by 2 bases and J by 7 bases, with 12 bases between the two germline ends. The CDR3 loop is CASSEITGGNSPLHF. Here the CDR3 DNA reads TGTGCCAGCAGTGAAATAACGGGAGGGAATTCACCCCTCCACTTT.

The genes are TRBV7-8 and TRBJ2-1; 7 nucleotides line up with TRBD1. V was pared by 3 bases and J by 9 bases, with 8 bases of the junction left unmatched. Germline V lookup: CDR1 SGHVS, CDR2 FQNEAQ. The CDR3 is 14 residues long. The CDR3 spells CASSLGDPGGEQFF. The CDR3, as DNA: TGTGCCAGCAGCTTGGGAGATCCAGGGGGTGAGCAGTTCTTC. The variable domain in full, with the rest retrieved from reference TRBV7-8 and TRBJ2-1, is GAGVSQSPRYKVAKRGQDVALRCDPISGHVSLFWYQQALGQGPEFLTYFQNEAQLDKSGLPSDRFFAERPEGSVSTLKIQRTQQEDSAVYLCASSLGDPGGEQFFGPGTRLTVL.

V usage is TRBV9 and J usage is TRBJ1-2; D unclear. V was cut by 3 bases and J by 0 bases, with 9 bases left in between. CDR1 SGDLS and CDR2 YYNGEE come from the germline V gene. The CDR3 consists of 14 residues. The CDR3: CASSGGGTNYGYTF. The CDR3 region has the DNA TGTGCCAGCAGCGGAGGAGGGACTAACTATGGCTACACCTTC.